This T cell receptor (beta chain) was profiled in a study of blood T cell repertoires in COVID-19. Trimming cost V 2 bases and J 1 base, with 14 bases left between them. There are 16 residues in the CDR3. Per the germline V gene, CDR1 is SGHRS and CDR2 is YFSETQ. Sequencing used immunoSEQ multiplex PCR; TCRdb keeps in-frame clones, though not all of them. The data hold about 250,000 clones, with roughly nine tenths observed a single time. This clonotype originated in a woman younger than 35 who had recovered from COVID-19. What was sequenced was PBMCs or T cells enriched from blood (not recorded which). The rearrangement links TRBV5-1 to TRBJ2-3; D perhaps matches TRBD2 (7 bases). The CDR3 protein is CASSFSTGGRTDTQYF. The CDR3 DNA is TGCGCCAGCAGCTTTTCCACGGGGGGCCGCACAGATACGCAGTATTTT.